The T cell receptor beta chain under discussion was sequenced for a study of blood T cell repertoires in COVID-19. Across the whole study: COVID-19 samples from acute and convalescent phases originated in the United States, Italy and Spain. T cells, B-cell-depleted T cells, or PBMCs supplied cDNA or gDNA.

CDR1 and CDR2 (germline): SGHRS, YFSETQ. The CDR3 loop spans 15 amino acids. Trimming removed 4 bases at V and 0 bases at J, with 13 bases between. The authors' processing: For nucleated cells, counts were estimated from reference gene primer amplification. Only in-frame clones appear in the TCRdb table, and some are missing; sequencing was by immunoSEQ multiplex PCR. V, J and clone size reflect that table, while D and trimming were determined from the DNA. The sample has 150,000 to 200,000 clones, 75% to 90% seen once; the top ten hold approximately 2.3%. What was sequenced was peripheral blood. The J gene is TRBJ1-1, the V gene TRBV5-1, with TRBD1 as a possible D gene (5 bases). This receptor was taken from a man between 65 and 85 years old with active or convalescent COVID-19. As DNA, the CDR3 is TGCGCCAGCAGCCCGTGGAGGGGATTGAACACTGAAGCTTTCTTT. Encoded protein: CASSPWRGLNTEAFF.